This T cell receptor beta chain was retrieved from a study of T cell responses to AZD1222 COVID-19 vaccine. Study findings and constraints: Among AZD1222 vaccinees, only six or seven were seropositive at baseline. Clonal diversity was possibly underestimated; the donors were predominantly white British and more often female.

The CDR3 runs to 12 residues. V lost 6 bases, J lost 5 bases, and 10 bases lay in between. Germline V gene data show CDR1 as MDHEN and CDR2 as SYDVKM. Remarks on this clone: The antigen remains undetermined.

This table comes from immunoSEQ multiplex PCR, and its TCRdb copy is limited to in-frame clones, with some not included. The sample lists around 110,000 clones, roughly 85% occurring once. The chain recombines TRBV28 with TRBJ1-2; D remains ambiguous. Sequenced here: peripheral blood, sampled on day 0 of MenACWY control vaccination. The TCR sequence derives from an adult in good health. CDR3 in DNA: TGTGCCAGCAGCCCCTATGGTTATGGCTACACCTTC. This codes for CASSPYGYGYTF.